This T cell receptor beta chain was retrieved from a study of T cell repertoires in cytomegalovirus infection. Study details: Shared public TCR beta signatures pointed to both CMV infection and a matching HLA type.

CDR3 length: 17 residues. CDR1 and CDR2 from the germline V gene are SGHTA and FQGTGA. J gave up 0 bases and V 2 bases, and 7 bases lay outside the gene matches. A single record per CDR3 protein comes from TCRdb applying MiXCR to the reads. Of over 150,000 distinct CDR3 sequences in the sample, roughly 14% were seen once. This clonotype appeared a single time. Sequenced sample: PBMCs. The chain has TRBV7-3 and TRBJ1-1; 9 bases line up with TRBD1. This receptor was taken from a human donor in good health (CMV status not recorded). Some clones in this sample may be carry-over from other donors' samples. The CDR3 DNA follows: TGTGCCAGCAGCTTACGTCGGACAGGGGAGATGAACACTGAAGCTTTCTTT. Amino acids: CASSLRRTGEMNTEAFF.